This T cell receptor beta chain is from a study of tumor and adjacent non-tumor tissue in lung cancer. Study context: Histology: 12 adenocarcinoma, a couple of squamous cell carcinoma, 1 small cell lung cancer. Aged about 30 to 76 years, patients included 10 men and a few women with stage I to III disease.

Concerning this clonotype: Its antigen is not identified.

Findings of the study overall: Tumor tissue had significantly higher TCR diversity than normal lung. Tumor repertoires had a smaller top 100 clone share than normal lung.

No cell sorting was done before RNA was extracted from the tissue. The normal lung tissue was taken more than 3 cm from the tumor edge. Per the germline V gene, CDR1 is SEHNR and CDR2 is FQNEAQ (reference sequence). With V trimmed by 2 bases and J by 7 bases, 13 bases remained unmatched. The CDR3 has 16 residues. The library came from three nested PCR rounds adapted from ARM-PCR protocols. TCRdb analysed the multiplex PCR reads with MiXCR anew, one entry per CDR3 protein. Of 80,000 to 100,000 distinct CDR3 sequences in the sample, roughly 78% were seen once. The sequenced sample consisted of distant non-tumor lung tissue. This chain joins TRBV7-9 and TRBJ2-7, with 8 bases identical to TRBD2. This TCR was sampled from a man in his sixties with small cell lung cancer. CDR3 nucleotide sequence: TGTGCCAGCAGCTTATCCCTAGCGGGTTCCCGAGGAGAGCAGTACTTC. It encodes CASSLSLAGSRGEQYF.